The present entry profiles one T cell receptor beta chain with its context. This sample is drawn from a study of blood T cell repertoires in COVID-19. Study information: The samples span acute and convalescent COVID-19 from the United States, Italy and Spain. Nucleic acid was either cDNA or gDNA, and it came from T cells, B-cell-depleted T cells, or PBMCs.

Original methodology: Estimated nucleated cell counts came from reference gene primer amplification. Here immunoSEQ multiplex PCR was the method, and the copy in TCRdb shows in-frame clones only, minus some. V, J and clone size are taken as reported in that table, and D and trimming were inferred from the DNA itself. The sample includes approximately 90,000 clones, around 86% seen only once; the top ten take under 3.5%. Per germline, CDR1 LNHDA and CDR2 SQIVND (reference sequence). Trimming removed 1 base from V and 1 base from J, with 11 bases in between. The CDR3 runs to 16 residues. The V gene is TRBV19, the J gene TRBJ2-1; D may be TRBD1 (6 bases). The material sequenced was peripheral blood. The receptor's source is a woman in her seventies with acute or convalescent COVID-19. The CDR3 here is CASSIAGATSYNEQFF. For the CDR3, the DNA is TGTGCCAGTAGTATAGCAGGGGCGACGTCCTACAATGAGCAGTTCTTC.